This entry is about one TCR beta chain. The protocol was immunoSEQ multiplex PCR, while the TCRdb copy is restricted to in-frame clones and leaves out a portion. The sample holds a few hundred thousand clones, 80% to 95% seen once. The CDR3 runs 16 residues. The J segment lost 3 bases and the V segment lost 11 bases, leaving 11 bases of the junction unmatched. Germline-derived CDR1 and CDR2 are KGHDR and SFDVKD. These data originate in a study of blood T cell repertoires in COVID-19. The clonotype originates from a person in their late teens or twenties with COVID-19, enrolled during active disease. The V call is TRBV24-1, the J call TRBJ2-2, with TRBD1 matching over 10 bases. Sequencing used peripheral blood. The CDR3 here is CARRNGTGEDTGELFF. The CDR3 region has the DNA TGTGCCAGGCGAAATGGGACAGGGGAGGACACCGGGGAGCTGTTTTTT.